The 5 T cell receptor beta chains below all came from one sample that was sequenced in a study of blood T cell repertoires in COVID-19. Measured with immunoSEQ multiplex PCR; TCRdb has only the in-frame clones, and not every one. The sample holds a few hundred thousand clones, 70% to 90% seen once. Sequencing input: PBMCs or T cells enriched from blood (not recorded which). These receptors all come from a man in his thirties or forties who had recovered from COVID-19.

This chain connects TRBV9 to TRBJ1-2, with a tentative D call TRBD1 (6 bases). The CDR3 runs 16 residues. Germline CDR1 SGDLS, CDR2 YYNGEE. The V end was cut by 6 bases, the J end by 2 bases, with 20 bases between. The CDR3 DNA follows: TGTGCCAGCACCCTATCCGGCAGGGGAATAAACTATGGCTACACCTTC. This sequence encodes CASTLSGRGINYGYTF. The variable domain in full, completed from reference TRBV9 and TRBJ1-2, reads DSGVTQTPKHLITATGQRVTLRCSPRSGDLSVYWYQQSLDQGLQFLIQYYNGEERAKGNILERFSAQQFPDLHSELNLSSLELGDSALYFCASTLSGRGINYGYTFGSGTRLTVV.

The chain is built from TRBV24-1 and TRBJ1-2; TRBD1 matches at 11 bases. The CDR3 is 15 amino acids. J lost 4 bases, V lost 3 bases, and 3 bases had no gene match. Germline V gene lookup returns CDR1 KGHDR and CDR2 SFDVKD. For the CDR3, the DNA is TGTGCCACCAGTGATCCTGGACAGGGGGCCTATGGCTACACCTTC. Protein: CATSDPGQGAYGYTF.

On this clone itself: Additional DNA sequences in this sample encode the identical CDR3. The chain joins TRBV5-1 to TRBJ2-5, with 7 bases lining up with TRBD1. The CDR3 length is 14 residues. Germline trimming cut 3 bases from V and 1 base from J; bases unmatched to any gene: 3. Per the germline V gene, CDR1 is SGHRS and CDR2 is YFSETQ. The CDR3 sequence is CASSSGTAQETQYF. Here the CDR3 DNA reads TGCGCCAGCAGCTCGGGGACAGCCCAAGAGACCCAGTACTTC.

CDR3 protein: CASSPHGLRNTEAFF. Here the CDR3 DNA reads TGCGCCAGCAGCCCCCATGGACTGAGGAACACTGAAGCTTTCTTT. This chain joins TRBV4-3 and TRBJ1-1; D gene unclear. V dropped 4 bases and J dropped 1 base, with 13 bases sitting between them. This CDR3 has 15 amino acids. The germline V gene has CDR1 LGHNA and CDR2 YSLEER.

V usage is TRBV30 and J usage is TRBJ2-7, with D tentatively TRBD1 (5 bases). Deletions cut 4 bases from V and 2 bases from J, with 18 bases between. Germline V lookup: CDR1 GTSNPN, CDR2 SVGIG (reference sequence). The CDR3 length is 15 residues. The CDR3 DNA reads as TGTGCCTGGACTCGTCACCAGGGCTCAACCTACGAGCAGTACTTC. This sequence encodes CAWTRHQGSTYEQYF.